The subject of this entry is one TCR beta chain. The entry originates in a study of blood T cell repertoires in COVID-19. Study background: Samples representing acute and convalescent COVID-19 were sourced from the United States, Italy and Spain. From T cells, B-cell-depleted T cells, or PBMCs came the material, which was cDNA or gDNA.

Trimming removed 4 bases from V and 1 base from J, with 13 bases in between. This CDR3 has 15 residues. Germline-derived CDR1 and CDR2 are LGHDT and YNNKEL (reference sequence). Original data processing: Amplified reference gene primers provided the basis for estimating nucleated cell counts. The assay was immunoSEQ multiplex PCR, and TCRdb's table has in-frame clones only and misses some. From that table come the V and J calls and clone size; the DNA was used to work out D and trimming. The sample yields fewer than 200,000 clones, approximately 86% seen once. The sequencing sample was made of peripheral blood. J is TRBJ2-5 and V is TRBV3-1 (or the pseudogene TRBV3-2); D remains unclear. This clonotype was obtained from a woman aged 55-70 years who had recovered from COVID-19. CDR3: CASSLSSYSQETQYF. CDR3 in DNA: TGTGCCAGCAGCCTATCATCGTATAGCCAAGAGACCCAGTACTTC.